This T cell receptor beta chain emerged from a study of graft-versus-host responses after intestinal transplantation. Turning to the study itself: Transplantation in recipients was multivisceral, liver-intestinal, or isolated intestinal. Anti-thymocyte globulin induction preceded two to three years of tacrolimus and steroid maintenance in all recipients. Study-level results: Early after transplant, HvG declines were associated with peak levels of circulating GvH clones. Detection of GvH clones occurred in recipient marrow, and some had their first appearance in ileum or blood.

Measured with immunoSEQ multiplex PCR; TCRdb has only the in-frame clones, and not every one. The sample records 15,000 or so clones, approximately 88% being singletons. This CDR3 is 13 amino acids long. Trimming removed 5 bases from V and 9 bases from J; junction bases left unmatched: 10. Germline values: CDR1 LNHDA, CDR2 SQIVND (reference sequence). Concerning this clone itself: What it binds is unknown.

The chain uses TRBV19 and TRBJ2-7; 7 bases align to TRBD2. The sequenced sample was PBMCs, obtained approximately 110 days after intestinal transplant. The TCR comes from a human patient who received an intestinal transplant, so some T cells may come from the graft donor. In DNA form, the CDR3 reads TGTGCCAGTAGTTCCCCTGACGGGGGGTTGCAGTACTTC. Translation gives CASSSPDGGLQYF.